This T cell receptor (beta chain) was sequenced for a study of cytomegalovirus exposure and HLA in healthy donors. About the study: An earlier analysis identified approximately 110 million unique TCR beta sequences in about 200 million T cells.

General observations from the study: Accurate prediction of HLA-A and HLA-B alleles (for most subjects) was reportedly achieved from TCR beta sequences. Highest at DRB1 and lowest at HLA-C, TCR association rates differed among HLA loci in a later analysis. TCR beta V- and J-gene trimming was later associated with a missense DCLRE1C variant.

Worth noting for this clone: Its specificity is not known.

CDR1 is SGDLS and CDR2 is YYNGEE in the germline V gene. This CDR3 is 15 amino acids long. V shed 0 bases and J shed 1 base, with 5 bases lying between them. 13 Jbeta primers and 60 Vbeta primers were used for the PCR. Here immunoSEQ multiplex PCR was the method, and the copy in TCRdb shows in-frame clones only, minus some. The data contain about 84,000 clones, around three fifths of them singletons. What was sequenced was PBMCs. This sequence joins TRBV9 and TRBJ2-6; D possibly corresponds to TRBD2 (5 bases). The TCR sequence derives from a woman in her thirties or forties in good health and CMV-seropositive. The CDR3 here is CASSVGGSGANVLTF. CDR3 nucleotides: TGTGCCAGCAGCGTAGGCGGGTCTGGGGCCAACGTCCTGACTTTC.